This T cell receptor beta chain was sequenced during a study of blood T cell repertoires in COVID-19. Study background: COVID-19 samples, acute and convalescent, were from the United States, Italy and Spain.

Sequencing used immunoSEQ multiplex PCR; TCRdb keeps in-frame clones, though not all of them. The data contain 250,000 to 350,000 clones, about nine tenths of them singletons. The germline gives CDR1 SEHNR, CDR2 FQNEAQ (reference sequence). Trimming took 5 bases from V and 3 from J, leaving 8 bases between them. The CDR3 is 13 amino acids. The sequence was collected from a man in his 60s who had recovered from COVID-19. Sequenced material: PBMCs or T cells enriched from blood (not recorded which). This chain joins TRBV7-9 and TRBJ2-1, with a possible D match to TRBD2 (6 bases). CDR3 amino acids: CASSRTNYNEQFF. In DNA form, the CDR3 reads TGTGCCAGCAGCCGGACTAACTACAATGAGCAGTTCTTC.